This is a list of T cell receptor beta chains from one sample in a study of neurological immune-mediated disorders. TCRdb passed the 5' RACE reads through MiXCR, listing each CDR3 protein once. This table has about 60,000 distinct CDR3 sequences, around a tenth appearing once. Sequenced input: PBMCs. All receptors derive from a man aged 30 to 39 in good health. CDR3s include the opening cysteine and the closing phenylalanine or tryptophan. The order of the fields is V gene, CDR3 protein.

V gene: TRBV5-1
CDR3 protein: CASSVQITRETQYF

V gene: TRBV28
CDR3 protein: CASTRTGVNYGYTF

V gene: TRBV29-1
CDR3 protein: CSVGQGSYEQYF

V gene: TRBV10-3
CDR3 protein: CAISESGQGIYNEQFF

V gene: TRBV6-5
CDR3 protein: CASSSKGYQSTNEKLFF

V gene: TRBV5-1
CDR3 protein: CASSLVGSYEQYF

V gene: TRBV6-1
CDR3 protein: CASSVRGELTGELFF

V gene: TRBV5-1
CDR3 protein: CASSTSTGANTQYF

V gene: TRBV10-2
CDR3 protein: CASRTSGRILGANVLTF

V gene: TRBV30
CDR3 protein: CAWSVIAGGINTGELFF

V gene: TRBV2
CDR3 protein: CASSDLTGVGTGELFF

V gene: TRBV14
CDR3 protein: CASSQESSGINTGELFF

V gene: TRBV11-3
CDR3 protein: CASSKVSYNEQFF

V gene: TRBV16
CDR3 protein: CASSIYTGTGIPYEQYF

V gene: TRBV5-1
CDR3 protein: CASSLVVGGNTEAFF

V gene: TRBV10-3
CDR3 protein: CAISEAETGLSGANVLTF

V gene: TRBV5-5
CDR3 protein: CASSLEPAYEQYF

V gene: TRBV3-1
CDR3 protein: CASSQELRLAGSEQYF

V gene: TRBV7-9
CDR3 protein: CASVYTGTGLEKLFF

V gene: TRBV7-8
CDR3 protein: CASSLGDPSTDTQYF

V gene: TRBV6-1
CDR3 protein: CASKRTGADEFF

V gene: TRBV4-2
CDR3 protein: CASSQLPKGRDTEAFF

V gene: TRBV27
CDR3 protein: CASTISGRFTPSEQYF

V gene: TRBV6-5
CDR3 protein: CASVGAGLNTEAFF

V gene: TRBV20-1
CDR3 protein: CSASSVDINQPQHF

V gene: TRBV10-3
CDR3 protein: CAISLAGERDEQYF

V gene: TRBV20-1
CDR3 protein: CSATRQTSDTQYF

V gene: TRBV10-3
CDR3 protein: CAISGTSGRGTGELFF

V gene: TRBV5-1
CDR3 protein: CASSPPGYEQYF

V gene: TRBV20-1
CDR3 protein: CSAPLNSGANVLTF